The rows below give T cell receptor beta chains drawn from one sample of a study of cytomegalovirus exposure and HLA in healthy donors. Generated by immunoSEQ multiplex PCR, the TCRdb table keeps only in-frame clones and is missing some. The repertoire consists of 170,000 or so clones, with about four fifths occurring once and the leading ten covering about 4.9%. The sequencing input was PBMCs. The receptor set was obtained from a man younger than 35 in good health and CMV-seronegative. The CDR3 runs from the conserved cysteine through the conserved F or W. The D gene is left open where the match is weak. Expanded clones are given a class, and other clones once, few, many or no size at all.

J gene: TRBJ1-4; clone size: once; V gene: TRBV5-1; D gene: .; CDR3 DNA: TGCGCCAGCAGTCAGGGTTATAATGAAAAACTGTTTTTT; CDR3 protein: CASSQGYNEKLFF
J gene: TRBJ1-4; clone size: .; V gene: TRBV4-2; D gene: .; CDR3 DNA: TGTGCCAGCAGCCAAGATCACGGTTACTCAAGCGAAAAACTGTTTTTT; CDR3 protein: CASSQDHGYSSEKLFF
J gene: TRBJ2-1; clone size: .; V gene: TRBV5-5; D gene: TRBD1; CDR3 DNA: TGTGCCAGCAGTAACAGGGGGCCGTTTGAGCAGTTCTTC; CDR3 protein: CASSNRGPFEQFF
J gene: TRBJ2-7; clone size: .; V gene: TRBV30; D gene: TRBD2; CDR3 DNA: TGTGCCTCGGATTTTAGCGGGAGGGCCTACGAGCAGTACTTC; CDR3 protein: CASDFSGRAYEQYF
J gene: TRBJ2-2; clone size: .; V gene: TRBV28; D gene: TRBD1; CDR3 DNA: TGTGCCAGCAGTCTCGCCGGGACAGTGACCGGGGAGCTGTTTTTT; CDR3 protein: CASSLAGTVTGELFF
J gene: TRBJ2-7; clone size: .; V gene: TRBV12-5; D gene: .; CDR3 DNA: TGTGCTAGTGGCGTTCGAGGCGACGAGCAGTACTTC; CDR3 protein: CASGVRGDEQYF
J gene: TRBJ1-1; clone size: few; V gene: TRBV6-5; D gene: .; CDR3 DNA: TGTGCCAGCAGTTATTTCGTTAAGGGGGAAGCTTTCTTT; CDR3 protein: CASSYFVKGEAFF
J gene: TRBJ1-1; clone size: .; V gene: TRBV15; D gene: TRBD1; CDR3 DNA: TGTGCCACCGCCGGGACAGGTCGCGTCGCAGCTTTCTTT; CDR3 protein: CATAGTGRVAAFF
J gene: TRBJ2-5; clone size: .; V gene: TRBV19; D gene: TRBD1; CDR3 DNA: TGTGCCAGTAGTTTATGGACAGGTGCTTGGGAAGAGACCCAGTACTTC; CDR3 protein: CASSLWTGAWEETQYF
J gene: TRBJ2-3; clone size: .; V gene: TRBV7-2; D gene: TRBD2; CDR3 DNA: TGTGCCAGCAGTTCCGGGACTAGCGGGGCTAGCACAGATACGCAGTATTTT; CDR3 protein: CASSSGTSGASTDTQYF
J gene: TRBJ2-1; clone size: .; V gene: TRBV13; D gene: TRBD1; CDR3 DNA: TGTGCCAGCAGCCCATGGACAGGCGCTCATGGCCACAATGAGCAGTTCTTC; CDR3 protein: CASSPWTGAHGHNEQFF
J gene: TRBJ1-1; clone size: .; V gene: TRBV25-1; D gene: .; CDR3 DNA: TGTGCCAGCAGTGAATCGGGGTCCTTTAACACTGAAGCTTTCTTT; CDR3 protein: CASSESGSFNTEAFF
J gene: TRBJ2-3; clone size: .; V gene: TRBV15; D gene: .; CDR3 DNA: TGTGCCACCAGCAGAGCCGAGTGGTATACGCAGTATTTT; CDR3 protein: CATSRAEWYTQYF
J gene: TRBJ1-4; clone size: .; V gene: TRBV27; D gene: .; CDR3 DNA: TGTGCCAGCAGTTTTCTGACGGGTGAAAAACTGTTTTTT; CDR3 protein: CASSFLTGEKLFF
J gene: TRBJ2-1; clone size: .; V gene: TRBV7-8; D gene: .; CDR3 DNA: TGTGCCAGCAGCTTAGCGAACTTTTACAATGAGCAGTTCTTC; CDR3 protein: CASSLANFYNEQFF
J gene: TRBJ1-4; clone size: .; V gene: TRBV19; D gene: .; CDR3 DNA: TGTGCCAGTAGTATAGGAACGGGGAAGACTAATGAAAAACTGTTTTTT; CDR3 protein: CASSIGTGKTNEKLFF
J gene: TRBJ2-7; clone size: .; V gene: TRBV27; D gene: .; CDR3 DNA: TGTGCCAGCAGTTACATCGGACTACACTCCTACGAGCAGTACTTC; CDR3 protein: CASSYIGLHSYEQYF
J gene: TRBJ2-2; clone size: .; V gene: TRBV5-4; D gene: TRBD2; CDR3 DNA: TGTGCCAGCAGCTCGGGACTAGCGGGGGCCTACACCGGGGAGCTGTTTTTT; CDR3 protein: CASSSGLAGAYTGELFF
J gene: TRBJ2-1; clone size: .; V gene: TRBV9; D gene: .; CDR3 DNA: TGTGCCAGCAGCGTTGACAGTTACAATGAGCAGTTCTTC; CDR3 protein: CASSVDSYNEQFF
J gene: TRBJ1-5; clone size: .; V gene: TRBV6-6; D gene: .; CDR3 DNA: TGTGCCAGCAGGCCCAGGGATGTTAGCAATCAGCCCCAGCATTTT; CDR3 protein: CASRPRDVSNQPQHF
J gene: TRBJ1-4; clone size: .; V gene: TRBV9; D gene: .; CDR3 DNA: TGTGCCAGCAGCGTCGAATACCAGGGAAAACTGTTTTTT; CDR3 protein: CASSVEYQGKLFF
J gene: TRBJ1-2; clone size: .; V gene: TRBV2; D gene: TRBD1; CDR3 DNA: TGTGCCAGCAGTGGGACAGGGGGTAACTATGGCTACACCTTC; CDR3 protein: CASSGTGGNYGYTF
J gene: TRBJ1-1; clone size: .; V gene: TRBV19; D gene: .; CDR3 DNA: TGTGCCAGTAGTATAGCGACCCGGTCCGCGGACACTGAAGCTTTCTTT; CDR3 protein: CASSIATRSADTEAFF
J gene: TRBJ1-3; clone size: once; V gene: TRBV4-2; D gene: .; CDR3 DNA: TGTGCCAGCAGCCAAGATCCGTTCTCTGGAAACACCATATATTTT; CDR3 protein: CASSQDPFSGNTIYF